This T cell receptor beta chain was profiled in a study of T cell responses to AZD1222 COVID-19 vaccine. Germline CDR1 and CDR2: KGHDR and SFDVKD. The CDR3 totals 17 residues. V shed 3 bases and J 7 bases; nucleotides not matched to a gene: 13. Clones were sequenced by immunoSEQ multiplex PCR, and TCRdb holds only the in-frame ones, with some missing. The sample holds 150,000 or so clones; 85% to 90% are singletons and the top ten take roughly 4%. This rearrangement joins TRBV24-1 to TRBJ2-1; 8 bases are shared with TRBD1. The sample here was peripheral blood, taken 28 days after the second dose of the MenACWY control vaccine. This TCR was sampled from an adult who received the MenACWY meningococcal vaccine as a control. The CDR3 region has the DNA TGTGCCACCAGTGATCGCACCTTAAGACAGGGGCGGAATGAGCAGTTCTTC. This codes for CATSDRTLRQGRNEQFF.